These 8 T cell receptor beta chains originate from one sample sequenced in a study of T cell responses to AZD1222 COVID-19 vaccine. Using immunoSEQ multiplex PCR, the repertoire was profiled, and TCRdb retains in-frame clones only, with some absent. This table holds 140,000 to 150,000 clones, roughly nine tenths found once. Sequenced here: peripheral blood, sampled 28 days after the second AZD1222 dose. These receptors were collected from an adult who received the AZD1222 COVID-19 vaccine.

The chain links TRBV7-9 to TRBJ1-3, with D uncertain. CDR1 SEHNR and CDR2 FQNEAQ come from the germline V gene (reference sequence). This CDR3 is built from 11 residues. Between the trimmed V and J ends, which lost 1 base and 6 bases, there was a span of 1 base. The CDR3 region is CASSLVNTIYF. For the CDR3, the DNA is TGTGCCAGCAGCTTAGTAAACACCATATATTTT.

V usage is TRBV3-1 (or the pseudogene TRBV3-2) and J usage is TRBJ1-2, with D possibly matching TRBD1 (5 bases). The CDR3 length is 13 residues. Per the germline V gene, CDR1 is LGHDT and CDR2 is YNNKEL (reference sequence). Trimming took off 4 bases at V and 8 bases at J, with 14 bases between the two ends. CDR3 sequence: CASSRDFQRGYTF. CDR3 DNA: TGTGCCAGCAGCCGGGACTTTCAAAGGGGCTACACCTTC.

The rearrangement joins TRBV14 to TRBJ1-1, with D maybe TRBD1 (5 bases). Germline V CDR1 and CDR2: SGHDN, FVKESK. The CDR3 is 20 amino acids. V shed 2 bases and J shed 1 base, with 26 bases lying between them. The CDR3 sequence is CASSQRYIRSRGAQNTEAFF. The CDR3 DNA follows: TGTGCCAGCAGCCAACGTTACATAAGGAGCCGAGGGGCCCAGAACACTGAAGCTTTCTTT. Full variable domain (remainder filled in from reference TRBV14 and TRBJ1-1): EAGVTQFPSHSVIEKGQTVTLRCDPISGHDNLYWYRRVMGKEIKFLLHFVKESKQDESGMPNNRFLAERTGGTYSTLKVQPAELEDSGVYFCASSQRYIRSRGAQNTEAFFGQGTRLTVV.

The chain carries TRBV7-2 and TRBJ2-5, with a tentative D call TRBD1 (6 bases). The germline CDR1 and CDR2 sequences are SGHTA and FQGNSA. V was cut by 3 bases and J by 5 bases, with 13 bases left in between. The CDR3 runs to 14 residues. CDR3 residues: CASSFRQARETQYF. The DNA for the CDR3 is TGTGCCAGCAGCTTCCGACAGGCTCGGGAGACCCAGTACTTC.

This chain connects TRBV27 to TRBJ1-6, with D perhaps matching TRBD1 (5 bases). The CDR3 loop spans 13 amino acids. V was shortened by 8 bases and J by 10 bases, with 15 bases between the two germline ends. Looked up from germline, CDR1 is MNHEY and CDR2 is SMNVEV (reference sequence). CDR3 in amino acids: CASSGTTSSPLHF. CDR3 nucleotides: TGTGCCAGCTCCGGGACCACCTCCTCACCCCTCCACTTT.

The CDR3 DNA reads TGTGCCAGCAGCCAAGTCCGGGAGCAGTACTTC. Protein sequence: CASSQVREQYF. This chain joins TRBV3-1 (or the pseudogene TRBV3-2) and TRBJ2-7; D gene ambiguous. The CDR3 loop spans 11 amino acids. V lost 1 base, J lost 7 bases, and 5 bases lay in between. From germline, CDR1 is LGHDT and CDR2 YNNKEL (reference sequence).

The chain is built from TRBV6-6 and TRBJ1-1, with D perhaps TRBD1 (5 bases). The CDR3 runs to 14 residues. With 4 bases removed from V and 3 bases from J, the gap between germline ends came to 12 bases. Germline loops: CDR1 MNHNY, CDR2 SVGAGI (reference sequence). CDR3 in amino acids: CASSSQGLDTEAFF. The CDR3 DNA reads TGTGCCAGCAGTTCCCAGGGTCTGGACACTGAAGCTTTCTTT.

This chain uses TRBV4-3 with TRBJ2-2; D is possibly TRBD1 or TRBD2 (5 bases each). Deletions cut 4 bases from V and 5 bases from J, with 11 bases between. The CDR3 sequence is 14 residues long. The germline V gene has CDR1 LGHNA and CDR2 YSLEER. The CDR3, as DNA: TGCGCCAGCAGCCCAGGGACGGGGACCGGGGAGCTGTTTTTT. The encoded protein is CASSPGTGTGELFF.